This T cell receptor beta chain was observed in a study of PD-1 blockade in classical Hodgkin lymphoma. Study-wide findings and caveats: Before treatment, TCR diversity in newly diagnosed patients was reportedly lower than in healthy donors. Some patients started nivolumab under 1 year after ASCT, and they were excluded.

The repertoire was sequenced with immunoSEQ multiplex PCR; TCRdb's copy has only in-frame clones and lacks some. Of 45,000 to 60,000 clones in the sample, about 84% are singletons; the top ten hold about 15%. Trimming stripped 5 bases from V and 0 bases from J, with 11 bases between. CDR3 length equals 14 residues. Germline V gene data show CDR1 as MNHEY and CDR2 as SVGAGI. Concerning this clone itself: What it binds is not known.

Each of the patients experienced relapse following autologous stem cell transplantation, and their brentuximab vedotin exposure differed. Progressive disease, partial response or complete response was each patient's best response. This TCR came from a human donor with classical Hodgkin lymphoma. The source was peripheral blood mononuclear cells (PBMCs), collected at baseline. The chain uses TRBV6-5 and TRBJ2-7, with D maybe TRBD2 (6 bases). The CDR3 coding sequence is TGTGCCAGCAGTCGGGACTCCTCCTCCTACGAGCAGTACTTC. Protein product: CASSRDSSSYEQYF.